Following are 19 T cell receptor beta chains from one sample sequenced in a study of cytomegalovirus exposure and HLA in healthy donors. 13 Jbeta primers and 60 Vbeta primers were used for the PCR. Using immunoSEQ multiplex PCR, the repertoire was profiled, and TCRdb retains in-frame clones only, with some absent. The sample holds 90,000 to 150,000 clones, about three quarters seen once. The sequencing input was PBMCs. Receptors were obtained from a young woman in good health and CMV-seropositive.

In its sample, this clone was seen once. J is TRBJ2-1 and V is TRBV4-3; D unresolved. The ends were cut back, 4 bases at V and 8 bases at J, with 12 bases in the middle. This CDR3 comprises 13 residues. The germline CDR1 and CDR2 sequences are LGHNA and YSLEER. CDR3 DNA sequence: TGCGCCAGCAGCCCCTCCAGTACCGATGAGCAGTTCTTC. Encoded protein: CASSPSSTDEQFF.

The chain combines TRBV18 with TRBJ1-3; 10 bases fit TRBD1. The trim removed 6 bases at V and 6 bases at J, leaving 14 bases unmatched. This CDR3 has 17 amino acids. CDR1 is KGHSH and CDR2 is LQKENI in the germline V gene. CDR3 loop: CASSRRADRGQENTIYF. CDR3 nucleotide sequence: TGTGCCAGCTCGAGAAGGGCTGACAGGGGGCAAGAAAACACCATATATTTT.

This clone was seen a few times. The CDR3 reads CASSLGVGQGNTIYF. CDR3 sequence (DNA): TGTGCCAGCAGCTTAGGGGTGGGGCAAGGAAACACCATATATTTT. V usage is TRBV7-2 and J usage is TRBJ1-3; a weak D match, TRBD1 (5 bases). V lost 1 base and J 4 bases, leaving 11 bases between the germline ends. The CDR3 loop spans 15 amino acids. Germline CDR1 is SGHTA and CDR2 is FQGNSA.

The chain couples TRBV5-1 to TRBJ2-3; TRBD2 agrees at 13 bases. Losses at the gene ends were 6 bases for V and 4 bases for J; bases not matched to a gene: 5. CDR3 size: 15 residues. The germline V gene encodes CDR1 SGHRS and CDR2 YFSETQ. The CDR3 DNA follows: TGCGCCAGCACCCCCGGGACTAGCGGGGCAGATACGCAGTATTTT. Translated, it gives CASTPGTSGADTQYF.

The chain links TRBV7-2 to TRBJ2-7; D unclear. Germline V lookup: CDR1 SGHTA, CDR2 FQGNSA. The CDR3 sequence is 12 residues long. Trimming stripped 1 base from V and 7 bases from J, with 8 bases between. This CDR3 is CASSLGVLEQYF. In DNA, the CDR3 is TGTGCCAGCAGCTTAGGAGTGCTAGAGCAGTACTTC.

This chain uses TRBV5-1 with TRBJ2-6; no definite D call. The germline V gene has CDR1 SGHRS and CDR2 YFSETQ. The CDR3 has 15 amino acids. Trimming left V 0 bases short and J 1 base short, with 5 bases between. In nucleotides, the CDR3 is TGCGCCAGCAGCTTGGCCAATTCTGGGGCCAACGTCCTGACTTTC. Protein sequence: CASSLANSGANVLTF.

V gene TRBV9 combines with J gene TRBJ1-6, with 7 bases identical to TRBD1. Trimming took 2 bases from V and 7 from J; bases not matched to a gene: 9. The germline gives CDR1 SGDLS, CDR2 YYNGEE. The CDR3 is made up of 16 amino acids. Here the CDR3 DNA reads TGTGCCAGCAGCGTGGACAACAGGGGTGCGAATTCACCCCTCCACTTT. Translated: CASSVDNRGANSPLHF.

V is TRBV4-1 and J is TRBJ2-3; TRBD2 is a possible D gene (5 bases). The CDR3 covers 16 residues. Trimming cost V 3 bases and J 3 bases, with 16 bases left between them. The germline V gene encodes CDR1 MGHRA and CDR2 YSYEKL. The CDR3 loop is CASSHRGGSATDTQYF. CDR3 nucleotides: TGCGCCAGCAGCCATCGGGGTGGGTCTGCAACAGATACGCAGTATTTT.

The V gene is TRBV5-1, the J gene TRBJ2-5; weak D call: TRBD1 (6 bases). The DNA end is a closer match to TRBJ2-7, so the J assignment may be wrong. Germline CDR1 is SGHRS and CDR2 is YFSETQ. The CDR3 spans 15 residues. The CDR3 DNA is TGCGCCAGCAGCTCTACAGGGTTGCGGAGCTACGAGCAGTACTTC. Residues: CASSSTGLRSYEQYF.

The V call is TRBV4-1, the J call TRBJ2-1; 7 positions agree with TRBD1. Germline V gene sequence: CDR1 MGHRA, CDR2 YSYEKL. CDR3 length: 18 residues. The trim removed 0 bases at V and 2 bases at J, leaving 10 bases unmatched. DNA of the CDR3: TGCGCCAGCAGCCAAGACTCGATCCGGACAGGAACCTACAATGAGCAGTTCTTC. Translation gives CASSQDSIRTGTYNEQFF.

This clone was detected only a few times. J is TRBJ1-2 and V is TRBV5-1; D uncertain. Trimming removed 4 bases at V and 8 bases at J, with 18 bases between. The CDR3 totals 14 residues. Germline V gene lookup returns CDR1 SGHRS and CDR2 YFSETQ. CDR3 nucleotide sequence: TGCGCCAGCAGCCCCCCGAGGGTAGGGATGGGCTACACCTTC. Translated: CASSPPRVGMGYTF.

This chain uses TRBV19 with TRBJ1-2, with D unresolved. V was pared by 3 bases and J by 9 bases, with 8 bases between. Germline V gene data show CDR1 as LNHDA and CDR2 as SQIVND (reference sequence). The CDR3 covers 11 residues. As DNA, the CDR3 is TGTGCCAGTAGTATTGCCGGTAGCTACACCTTC. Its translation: CASSIAGSYTF.

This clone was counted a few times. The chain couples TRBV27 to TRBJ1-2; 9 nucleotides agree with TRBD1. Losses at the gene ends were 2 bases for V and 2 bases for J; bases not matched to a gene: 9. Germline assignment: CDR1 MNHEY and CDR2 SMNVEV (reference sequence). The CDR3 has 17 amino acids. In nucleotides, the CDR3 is TGTGCCAGCAGTTTAGTCCCCGGGGACAGGGTAAACTATGGCTACACCTTC. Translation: CASSLVPGDRVNYGYTF.

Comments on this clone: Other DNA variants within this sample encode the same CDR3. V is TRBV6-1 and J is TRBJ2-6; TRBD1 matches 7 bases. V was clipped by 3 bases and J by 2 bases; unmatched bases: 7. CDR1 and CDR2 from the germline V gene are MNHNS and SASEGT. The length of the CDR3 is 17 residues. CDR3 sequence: CASSERTGWAGANVLTF. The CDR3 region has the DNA TGTGCCAGCAGTGAGCGGACAGGTTGGGCTGGGGCCAACGTCCTGACTTTC.

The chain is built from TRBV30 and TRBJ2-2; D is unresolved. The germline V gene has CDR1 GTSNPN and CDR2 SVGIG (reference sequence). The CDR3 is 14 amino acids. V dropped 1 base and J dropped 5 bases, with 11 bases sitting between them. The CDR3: CAWSAGSRTGELFF. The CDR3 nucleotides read TGTGCCTGGAGTGCAGGTAGTAGGACCGGGGAGCTGTTTTTT.

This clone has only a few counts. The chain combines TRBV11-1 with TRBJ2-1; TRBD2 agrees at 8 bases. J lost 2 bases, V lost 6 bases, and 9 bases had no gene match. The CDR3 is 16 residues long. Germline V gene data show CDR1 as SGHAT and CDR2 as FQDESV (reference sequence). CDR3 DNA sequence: TGTGCCAGCAGTGTCCGAGCGGGGGAGACCTACAATGAGCAGTTCTTC. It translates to CASSVRAGETYNEQFF.

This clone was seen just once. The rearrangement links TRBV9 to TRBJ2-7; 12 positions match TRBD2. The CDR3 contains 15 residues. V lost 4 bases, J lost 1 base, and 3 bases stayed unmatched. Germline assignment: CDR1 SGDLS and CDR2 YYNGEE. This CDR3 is CASSRTSGESYEQYF. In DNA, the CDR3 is TGTGCCAGCAGCCGGACTAGCGGGGAATCCTACGAGCAGTACTTC.

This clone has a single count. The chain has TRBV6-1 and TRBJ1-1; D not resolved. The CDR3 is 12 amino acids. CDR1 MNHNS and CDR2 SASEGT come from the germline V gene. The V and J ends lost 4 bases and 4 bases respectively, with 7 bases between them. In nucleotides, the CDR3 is TGTGCCAGCAGTGTGTCCAGCACTGAAGCTTTCTTT. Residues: CASSVSSTEAFF.

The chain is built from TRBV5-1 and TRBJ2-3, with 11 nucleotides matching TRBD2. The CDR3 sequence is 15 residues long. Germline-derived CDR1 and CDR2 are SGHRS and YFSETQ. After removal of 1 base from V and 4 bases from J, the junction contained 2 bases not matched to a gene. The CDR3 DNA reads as TGCGCCAGCAGCTTGATAGCGGGGGGGGCAGATACGCAGTATTTT. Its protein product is CASSLIAGGADTQYF.